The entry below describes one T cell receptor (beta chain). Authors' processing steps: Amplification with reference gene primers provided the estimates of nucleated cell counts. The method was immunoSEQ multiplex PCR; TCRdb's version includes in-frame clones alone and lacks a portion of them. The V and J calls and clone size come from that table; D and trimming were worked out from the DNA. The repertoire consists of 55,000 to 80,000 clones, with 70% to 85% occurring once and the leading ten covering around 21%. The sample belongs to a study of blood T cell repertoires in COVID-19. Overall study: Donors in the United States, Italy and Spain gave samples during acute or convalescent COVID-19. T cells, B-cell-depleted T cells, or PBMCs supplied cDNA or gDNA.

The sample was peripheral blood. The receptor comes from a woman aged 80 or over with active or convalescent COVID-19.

In DNA form, the CDR3 reads TGTGCTAGTGGTTTGCCCCGGGCAGGGCGGACCAACGTCCTGACTTTC. It translates to CASGLPRAGRTNVLTF. The chain links TRBV12-5 to TRBJ2-6, with D perhaps TRBD1 (5 bases). From germline, CDR1 is LGHNT and CDR2 FRNRAP. The V gene lost 2 bases and the J gene lost 8 bases, with 16 bases spanning the gap. This CDR3 is 16 amino acids long.